This T cell receptor (beta chain) was identified in a study of metastatic and nonmetastatic thyroid tumors. General study points: Relative to benign nodules, malignant thyroid tumors were reportedly characterized by significantly elevated TCR beta diversity in blood and tumor.

TCRdb redid the clone calls on the PCR reads using MiXCR. Of about 43,000 clones in the sample, 3% to 3.5% were seen once. The CDR3 has 15 amino acids. Germline loops: CDR1 MDHEN, CDR2 SYDVKM. This clone came up a few times. Its antigen is not identified. A junction end diverges from the germline sequence, so it may reflect a read error. Every patient underwent thyroid surgery untreated. V usage is TRBV28 and J usage is TRBJ1-5; TRBD1 matches 7 bases. The TCR sequence derives from a female donor with papillary thyroid cancer or a benign thyroid nodule (not recorded which). Some clones in this sample may be carry-over from other donors' samples. Sequencing was carried out using blood. CDR3 sequence reads: CPSSHRRGPNQPQHF. CDR3 in DNA: TGTCCCAGCAGCCACCGAAGGGGGCCTAATCAGCCCCAGCATTTT. Filled out from reference TRBV28 and TRBJ1-5, the complete variable domain reads DVKVTQSSRYLVKRTGEKVFLECVQDMDHENMFWYRQDPGLGLRLIYFSYDVKMKEKGDIPEGYSVSREKKERFSLILESASTNQTSMYLCPSSHRRGPNQPQHFGDGTRLSIL.